This paragraph reports one T cell receptor (beta chain). The antigen is undetermined. The data were obtained in a study of cytomegalovirus exposure and HLA in healthy donors. In the study overall: From about 180 million T cells, an earlier analysis saw around 120 million unique TCR beta sequences. The study, taken as a whole, reports: Presence/absence analyses treated sequencing depth as roughly uniform across donors. Indistinguishability led to the exclusion of some V segments, TRBV6-2 and TRBV6-3 included.

PCR used 60 Vbeta primers and 13 Jbeta primers. Libraries were prepared by immunoSEQ multiplex PCR; TCRdb keeps only in-frame clonotypes and omits some of them. The data show some 98,000 clones, about 83% seen once. Donors were nominally healthy when sampled, though unrecorded immune exposures were likely. This CDR3 comprises 12 residues. The germline CDR1 and CDR2 sequences are SQVTM and ANQGSEA. The V and J ends lost 5 bases and 4 bases, in that order; junction bases with no gene match: 4. This receptor was obtained from a female donor in good health and CMV-seropositive. The sample taken for sequencing was PBMCs. The rearrangement joins TRBV29-1 to TRBJ1-2; 7 bases line up with TRBD1. The CDR3 loop is CSVPGGSYGYTF. The CDR3 DNA is TGCAGCGTTCCAGGGGGTAGCTATGGCTACACCTTC.